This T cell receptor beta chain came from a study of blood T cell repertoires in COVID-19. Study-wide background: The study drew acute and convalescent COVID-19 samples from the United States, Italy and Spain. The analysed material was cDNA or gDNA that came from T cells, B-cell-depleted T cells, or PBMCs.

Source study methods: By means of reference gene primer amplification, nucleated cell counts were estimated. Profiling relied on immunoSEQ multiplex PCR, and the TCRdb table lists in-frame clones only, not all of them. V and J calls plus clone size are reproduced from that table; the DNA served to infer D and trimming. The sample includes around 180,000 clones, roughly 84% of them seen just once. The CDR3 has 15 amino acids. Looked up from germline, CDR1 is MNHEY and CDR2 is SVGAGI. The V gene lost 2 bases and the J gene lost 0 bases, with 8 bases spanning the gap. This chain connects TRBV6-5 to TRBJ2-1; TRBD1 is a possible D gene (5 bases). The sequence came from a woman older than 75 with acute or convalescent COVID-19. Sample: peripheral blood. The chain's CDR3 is CASSYGAVSYNEQFF. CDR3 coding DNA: TGTGCCAGCAGTTACGGGGCAGTCTCCTACAATGAGCAGTTCTTC.